The 19 T cell receptor beta chains below all came from one sample that was sequenced in a study of T cell responses to AZD1222 COVID-19 vaccine. Clones were sequenced by immunoSEQ multiplex PCR, and TCRdb holds only the in-frame ones, with some missing. Seen here are about 170,000 clones, roughly 87% observed once, and the top ten hold around 1%. Sequencing was performed on peripheral blood, taken 28 days after the second AZD1222 dose. All receptors come from an adult who received the AZD1222 COVID-19 vaccine.

This clone was recorded once. This sequence joins TRBV15 and TRBJ2-5; 10 bases are shared with TRBD1. The length of the CDR3 is 15 residues. CDR1 LNHNV and CDR2 YYDKDF come from the germline V gene (reference sequence). The V and J ends lost 4 bases and 5 bases, in that order; junction bases with no gene match: 7. The CDR3 sequence is CATSTWTGGRETQYF. Written as DNA, the CDR3 is TGTGCCACCAGCACCTGGACAGGGGGGAGGGAGACCCAGTACTTC.

The chain carries TRBV16 and TRBJ2-3; D gene unclear. This CDR3 region has 13 residues. Germline V gene data show CDR1 as KGHSY and CDR2 as FQNENV. Trimming pared 1 base from V and 3 bases from J, leaving 5 bases between. CDR3 region: CASSQLQTDTQYF. The CDR3 DNA reads as TGTGCCAGCAGCCAATTACAAACAGATACGCAGTATTTT.

The chain joins TRBV19 to TRBJ1-1, with 11 bases lining up with TRBD1. CDR3 length: 15 residues. Germline CDR1 is LNHDA and CDR2 is SQIVND (reference sequence). Germline trimming cut 6 bases from V and 4 bases from J; bases unmatched to any gene: 7. CDR3 nucleotides: TGTGCCAGTAGCCTGACCGGGACAGGGGGCACTGAAGCTTTCTTT. As protein: CASSLTGTGGTEAFF.

This sequence joins TRBV7-2 and TRBJ2-2; D is perhaps TRBD1 or TRBD2 (6 bases each). The V end was cut by 10 bases, the J end by 0 bases, with 15 bases between. Germline V gives CDR1 SGHTA, CDR2 FQGNSA. The CDR3 sequence is 15 residues long. The CDR3 DNA follows: TGTGCCACCATACCGGGGGCCCCGAACACCGGGGAGCTGTTTTTT. Amino acids: CATIPGAPNTGELFF.

The rearrangement joins TRBV5-1 to TRBJ1-2; D is perhaps TRBD1 (5 bases). The length of the CDR3 is 15 residues. Looked up from germline, CDR1 is SGHRS and CDR2 is YFSETQ. Trimming took 0 bases from V and 0 from J, leaving 9 bases between them. The CDR3 DNA reads as TGCGCCAGCAGCTTGGGGCAGGGAGCTAACTATGGCTACACCTTC. This gives the protein CASSLGQGANYGYTF.

The J gene is TRBJ2-7, the V gene TRBV27, with 9 bases lining up with TRBD1. The ends lost 10 bases at V and 6 bases at J; junction bases unmatched: 28. Germline V gene data show CDR1 as MNHEY and CDR2 as SMNVEV (reference sequence). The length of the CDR3 is 19 residues. The CDR3, as DNA: TGTGCCAACCTCAATACCGGGACAGGGACTGTAGTGAGATCCCGCGAGCAGTACTTC. Translation: CANLNTGTGTVVRSREQYF.

V is TRBV30 and J is TRBJ1-1, with D perhaps matching TRBD1 (5 bases). The CDR3 covers 20 residues. The ends were cut back, 2 bases at V and 4 bases at J, with 32 bases in the middle. Germline V lookup: CDR1 GTSNPN, CDR2 SVGIG (reference sequence). The CDR3 is CAWSQPGPVGGDLGGTEAFF. CDR3 DNA: TGTGCCTGGAGTCAACCAGGTCCAGTGGGGGGGGACTTGGGTGGCACTGAAGCTTTCTTT.

This sequence joins TRBV2 and TRBJ2-5; D perhaps matches TRBD2 (6 bases). In germline, CDR1 is SNHLY, CDR2 FYNNEI. V lost 4 bases and J 4 bases, leaving 10 bases between the germline ends. The CDR3 sequence is 13 residues long. The chain's CDR3 is CASSALASETQYF. The CDR3 DNA reads TGTGCCAGCAGTGCGCTAGCGTCAGAGACCCAGTACTTC. Full variable domain (outside the CDR3, taken from reference TRBV2 and TRBJ2-5): EPEVTQTPSHQVTQMGQEVILRCVPISNHLYFYWYRQILGQKVEFLVSFYNNEISEKSEIFDDQFSVERPDGSNFTLKIRSTKLEDSAMYFCASSALASETQYFGPGTRLLVL.

The table lists this clone with a few counts. Other DNA sequences in the sample encode the same CDR3. The CDR3 spells CASSRRGGEKLFF. The CDR3 nucleotides are TGTGCCAGCAGCAGGAGGGGGGGTGAAAAACTGTTTTTT. V gene TRBV5-6 combines with J gene TRBJ1-4; tentatively, D is TRBD1 (6 bases). CDR1 and CDR2 (germline): SGHDT, YYEEEE. The CDR3 is 13 amino acids. Trimming took off 4 bases at V and 7 bases at J, with 11 bases between the two ends.

J is TRBJ1-2 and V is TRBV19; no clear D. The CDR3 has 12 amino acids. V was pared by 3 bases and J by 3 bases, with 5 bases between. The germline CDR1 and CDR2 sequences are LNHDA and SQIVND (reference sequence). CDR3 region: CASSITDYGYTF. The CDR3 bases are TGTGCCAGTAGTATTACGGACTATGGCTACACCTTC.

This clone was observed a single time. This sequence joins TRBV3-1 (or the pseudogene TRBV3-2) and TRBJ1-2; D gene unclear. The length of the CDR3 is 14 residues. Trimming shortened V by 0 bases and J by 7 bases, and 12 bases separated the two germline ends. Germline V gene lookup returns CDR1 LGHDT and CDR2 YNNKEL (reference sequence). The CDR3 here is CASSQEPGRGGYTF. The CDR3 DNA reads TGTGCCAGCAGCCAAGAGCCGGGAAGAGGTGGCTACACCTTC.

The chain links TRBV28 to TRBJ1-4; 9 bases are a match to TRBD1. Germline V gene data show CDR1 as MDHEN and CDR2 as SYDVKM. The trim removed 4 bases at V and 15 bases at J, leaving 3 bases unmatched. This CDR3 spans 11 amino acids. The DNA of the CDR3 is TGTGCCAGCAGTTCGGGACAGGGTTTGTTTTTT. Its translation: CASSSGQGLFF.

This clone was detected once. The V call is TRBV7-9, the J call TRBJ1-2, with D unclear. The CDR3 loop spans 14 amino acids. Per the germline V gene, CDR1 is SEHNR and CDR2 is FQNEAQ (reference sequence). V was shortened by 2 bases and J by 0 bases, with 7 bases between the two germline ends. In DNA form, the CDR3 reads TGTGCCAGCAGCTTAATCCCTACTAACTATGGCTACACCTTC. It specifies CASSLIPTNYGYTF.

This clone was seen once. This chain joins TRBV7-9 and TRBJ2-6; possibly TRBD1 for D (5 bases). Germline CDR1 is SEHNR and CDR2 is FQNEAQ (reference sequence). The CDR3 totals 15 residues. The V end lost 2 bases, the J end lost 2 bases, and 7 bases lay between the germline ends. CDR3 DNA sequence: TGTGCCAGCAGCTTACAGGGAACTGGGGCCAACGTCCTGACTTTC. Amino acids: CASSLQGTGANVLTF. Together with reference TRBV7-9 and TRBJ2-6, the CDR3 gives the full variable domain: DTGVSQNPRHKITKRGQNVTFRCDPISEHNRLYWYRQTLGQGPEFLTYFQNEAQLEKSRLLSDRFSAERPKGSFSTLEIQRTEQGDSAMYLCASSLQGTGANVLTFGAGSRLTVL.

This clone showed up just once. This chain links TRBV1 with TRBJ2-3; TRBD2, the table's D call, was not compared with the DNA. TRBV1 is annotated as a pseudogene. This CDR3 contains 16 residues. CDR3 DNA sequence: TGCACCAGCAGCCAAGATGGGACTAGAGGCACAGATACGCAGTATTTT. As protein: CTSSQDGTRGTDTQYF.

Here the CDR3 reads CASSQDRRRETQYF. For the CDR3, the DNA is TGTGCCAGCAGTCAGGACCGGCGGAGGGAGACCCAGTACTTC. The chain links TRBV6-5 to TRBJ2-5; D might be TRBD2 (5 bases). Germline V gene lookup returns CDR1 MNHEY and CDR2 SVGAGI. The V and J ends lost 5 bases and 5 bases respectively, with 15 bases between them. The CDR3 covers 14 residues.

This clone was picked up a small number of times. This chain joins TRBV7-6 and TRBJ1-6; 7 nucleotides align to TRBD1. Germline CDR1 reads SGHVS; CDR2 reads FNYEAQ. V lost 6 bases, J lost 7 bases, and 9 bases stayed unmatched. The CDR3 has 15 residues. DNA of the CDR3: TGTGCCAGCAGACTTTCCGGGACAGAAAATTCACCCCTCCACTTT. Its protein is CASRLSGTENSPLHF.

The chain employs TRBV11-2 and TRBJ1-5; possibly TRBD1 for D (6 bases). The CDR3 has 14 residues. V was trimmed by 5 bases and J by 6 bases, leaving 14 bases between them. CDR1 and CDR2 (germline): SGHAT, FQNNGV. Written as DNA, the CDR3 is TGTGCCAGCAGCGGGGGAACAGGGTTTCAGCCCCAGCATTTT. Amino acid sequence: CASSGGTGFQPQHF.

This chain's CDR3 is CASMGGDRGFYEQYF. Written as DNA, the CDR3 is TGCGCCAGCATGGGTGGGGACAGGGGGTTCTACGAGCAGTACTTC. The rearrangement joins TRBV4-1 to TRBJ2-7; 11 bases map to TRBD1. Losses at the gene ends were 7 bases for V and 3 bases for J; bases not matched to a gene: 8. This CDR3 has 15 amino acids. Looked up from germline, CDR1 is MGHRA and CDR2 is YSYEKL.